This TCR beta chain comes out of a study of PD-L1 blockade in urothelial cancer. The method was immunoSEQ multiplex PCR; TCRdb's version includes in-frame clones alone and lacks a portion of them. The sample carries about 25,000 clones, less than 90% recorded once. The ends lost 0 bases at V and 5 bases at J; junction bases unmatched: 4. Germline CDR1 is MGHRA and CDR2 is YSYEKL. The CDR3 sequence is 16 residues long. Study results and caveats: Greater 3-week expansion of tumor-associated blood clones was recorded for durable-benefit patients.

Note on this clone: Its target is unknown.

The chain uses TRBV4-1 and TRBJ2-2; 9 nucleotides match TRBD1. The material was PBMCs, obtained around atezolizumab (anti-PD-L1) treatment. The clonotype comes from a man between 65 and 85 years old with urothelial cancer. CDR3 DNA: TGCGCCAGCAGCCAAGATGGACAGGGGTGGACCGGGGAGCTGTTTTTT. This sequence encodes CASSQDGQGWTGELFF.